The clone carrying this TCR beta chain was counted only a few times. Clones were read by immunoSEQ multiplex PCR, and TCRdb kept only the in-frame ones, dropping some. Among 55,000 to 65,000 clones listed, around 90% were seen once. This specimen comes from a study of blood T cell repertoires in COVID-19. This CDR3 is 13 amino acids long. The V gene lost 5 bases and the J gene lost 10 bases, with 12 bases spanning the gap. Germline-derived CDR1 and CDR2 are LNHNV and YYDKDF (reference sequence). The sequencing sample was made of peripheral blood. The sequence came from a human donor with acute or convalescent COVID-19. The donor label of this sample is uncertain. This chain joins TRBV15 and TRBJ1-6; D gene uncertain. The CDR3 loop reads CATSPNQYSPLHF. CDR3 bases: TGTGCCACCAGCCCCAACCAGTACTCACCCCTCCACTTT.